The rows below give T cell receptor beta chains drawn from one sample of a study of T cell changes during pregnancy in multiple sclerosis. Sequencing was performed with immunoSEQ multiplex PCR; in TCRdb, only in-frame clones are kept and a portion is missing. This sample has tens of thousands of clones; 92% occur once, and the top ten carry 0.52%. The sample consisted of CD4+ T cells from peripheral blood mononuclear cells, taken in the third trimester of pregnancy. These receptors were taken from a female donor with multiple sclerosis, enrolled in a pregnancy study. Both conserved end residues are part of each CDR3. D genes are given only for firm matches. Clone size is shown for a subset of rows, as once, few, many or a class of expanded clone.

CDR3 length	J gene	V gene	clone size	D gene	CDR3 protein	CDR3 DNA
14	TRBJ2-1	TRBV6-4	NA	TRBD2	CATSPGGPFNEQFF	TGTGCCACTAGCCCGGGAGGGCCGTTCAATGAGCAGTTCTTC
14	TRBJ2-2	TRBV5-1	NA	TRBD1	CASSPDRGSGELFF	TGCGCCAGCAGCCCAGACAGGGGATCCGGGGAGCTGTTTTTT
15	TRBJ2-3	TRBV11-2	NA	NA	CASSYGTPSTDTQYF	TGTGCCAGCAGTTACGGGACACCCAGCACAGATACGCAGTATTTT
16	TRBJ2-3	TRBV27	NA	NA	CASSFTRTKIKDTQYF	TGTGCCAGCAGTTTTACGCGTACTAAAATTAAAGATACGCAGTATTTT
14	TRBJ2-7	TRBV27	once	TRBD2	CASTAAGGPGEQYF	TGTGCCAGCACCGCAGCGGGAGGGCCGGGAGAGCAGTACTTC
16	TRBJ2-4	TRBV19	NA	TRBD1	CASSTKTGAVKNIQYF	TGTGCCAGTAGTACGAAGACAGGGGCGGTCAAAAACATTCAGTACTTC
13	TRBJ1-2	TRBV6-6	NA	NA	CASSLGRNYGYTF	TGTGCCAGCTCGTTGGGGCGCAACTATGGCTACACCTTC
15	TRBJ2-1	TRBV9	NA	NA	CASSVTVAVYNEQFF	TGTGCCAGCAGCGTAACCGTAGCGGTCTACAATGAGCAGTTCTTC
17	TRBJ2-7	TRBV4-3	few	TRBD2	CASSQEAQLAGGYEQYF	TGCGCCAGCAGCCAAGAGGCCCAACTAGCGGGAGGTTACGAGCAGTACTTC
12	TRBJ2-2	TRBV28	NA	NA	CASSLGVGELFF	TGTGCCAGCAGTCTCGGTGTCGGGGAGCTGTTTTTT